This T cell receptor (beta chain) was identified during a study of read filtering for tumor transcriptome and immune sequencing. The library was built from roughly 400 ng RNA with molecular barcoded adaptors for alpha/delta and beta/gamma chains. TCRdb called the reads again in MiXCR, with one record for every CDR3 protein. The table has about 130,000 distinct CDR3 sequences, 10% to 15% seen once; the top ten hold 11%. This clonotype was counted ten times or more. What it binds is unknown. General study results and limits: Single-read clonotypes: 80% to 90% of IR-seq clonotypes (approximately 3.7% of reads), roughly 70% of RNA-seq clonotypes (approximately 43% of reads).

Every patient had bone marrow sampled while the disease was active. The CDR3 spans 14 residues. Germline values: CDR1 DFQATT, CDR2 SNEGSKA (reference sequence). The ends lost 6 bases at V and 0 bases at J; junction bases unmatched: 7. This sequence originates from a donor aged 40 or older with multiple myeloma. The chain links TRBV20-1 to TRBJ1-1, with 7 bases identical to TRBD1. The specimen was a population of CD138-negative cells sorted from bone marrow. CDR3 region: CSATRTGLNTEAFF. In nucleotides, the CDR3 is TGCAGTGCAACCCGGACAGGTCTGAACACTGAAGCTTTCTTT.